This passage covers 14 T cell receptor beta chains from one sample sequenced in a study of cytomegalovirus exposure and HLA in healthy donors. Generated by immunoSEQ multiplex PCR, the TCRdb table keeps only in-frame clones and is missing some. Counted here are about 120,000 clones, 89% occurring once; the ten biggest clones make up 2%. Sequencing used PBMCs. All receptors come from a woman between 18 and 30 years old in good health and CMV-seronegative.

The rearrangement joins TRBV5-1 to TRBJ2-5; D may be TRBD1 (5 bases). Germline V gene lookup returns CDR1 SGHRS and CDR2 YFSETQ. The length of the CDR3 is 14 residues. The germline V and J ends were trimmed by 0 bases and 9 bases, with 15 bases remaining between them. Here the CDR3 reads CASSLGQGLSAQYF. In DNA, the CDR3 is TGCGCCAGCAGCTTGGGCCAGGGTTTGTCAGCCCAGTACTTC.

J is TRBJ1-5 and V is TRBV10-3; TRBD1 matches 7 bases. Germline-derived CDR1 and CDR2 are ENHRY and SYGVKD. V gave up 3 bases and J gave up 2 bases; unmatched junction bases: 1. This CDR3 contains 14 residues. As DNA, the CDR3 is TGTGCCATCAGTGACGGACAGGGCAATCAGCCCCAGCATTTT. Protein: CAISDGQGNQPQHF.

This clone was counted a single time. In nucleotides, the CDR3 is TGTGCCAGCAGTATCATTAACACTGAAGCTTTCTTT. Translation: CASSIINTEAFF. The chain links TRBV28 to TRBJ1-1; no definite D call. The CDR3 is made up of 12 amino acids. The V end lost 5 bases, the J end lost 2 bases, and 6 bases lay between the germline ends. Germline loops: CDR1 MDHEN, CDR2 SYDVKM.

This clone was picked up one time. The CDR3 loop reads CASSTKIDWNTEAFF. In nucleotides, the CDR3 is TGTGCCAGTAGTACTAAAATTGACTGGAACACTGAAGCTTTCTTT. The genes are TRBV19 and TRBJ1-1; D uncertain. The ends were cut back, 4 bases at V and 1 base at J, with 13 bases in the middle. This CDR3 is 15 amino acids long. Germline-derived CDR1 and CDR2 are LNHDA and SQIVND (reference sequence).

The gene calls are TRBV5-1 and TRBJ1-5; D is unclear. The V and J ends lost 0 bases and 6 bases respectively, with 10 bases between them. The germline V gene encodes CDR1 SGHRS and CDR2 YFSETQ. CDR3 length equals 14 residues. The CDR3 coding sequence is TGCGCCAGCAGCTTGGCGGACGGGAGTCAGCCCCAGCATTTT. As protein: CASSLADGSQPQHF.

The genes are TRBV27 and TRBJ2-7; 7 nucleotides agree with TRBD1. V trimming: 3 bases; J trimming: 3 bases; junction bases outside the gene matches: 5. This CDR3 is 14 amino acids long. The germline V gene has CDR1 MNHEY and CDR2 SMNVEV (reference sequence). For the CDR3, the DNA is TGTGCCAGCAGTTTGCGAGGGGGCTTCTACGAGCAGTACTTC. This translates into CASSLRGGFYEQYF.

The table lists this clone with a count of one. CDR3 bases: TGTGCCAGCAGCGCCCAGACAGGGGCTTTCCCCTACTACGAGCAGTACTTC. This sequence encodes CASSAQTGAFPYYEQYF. The chain uses TRBV7-9 and TRBJ2-7, with TRBD1 matching 8 bases. After removal of 5 bases from V and 3 bases from J, the junction contained 15 bases not matched to a gene. CDR1 and CDR2 from the germline V gene are SEHNR and FQNEAQ (reference sequence). This CDR3 contains 17 residues.

The rearrangement joins TRBV6-1 to TRBJ2-5; D perhaps matches TRBD2 (6 bases). The J call may be mistaken, given a closer DNA end match to TRBJ2-7. Germline V CDR1 and CDR2: MNHNS, SASEGT. CDR3 length: 12 amino acids. The CDR3 DNA reads as TGTGCCAGCACTGGAGGAGGGGACGAGCAGTACTTC. Its protein product is CASTGGGDEQYF.

J is TRBJ2-7 and V is TRBV25-1, with 8 nucleotides matching TRBD2. Per the germline V gene, CDR1 is MGHDK and CDR2 is SYGVNS. This CDR3 has 14 amino acids. V dropped 2 bases and J dropped 4; count of bases not matched to a gene: 4. The DNA of the CDR3 is TGTGCCAGCAGTGAACTCGGGAGGGAATACGAGCAGTACTTC. As protein: CASSELGREYEQYF.

The chain couples TRBV4-1 to TRBJ1-3, with D unresolved. Germline CDR1 is MGHRA and CDR2 is YSYEKL. The CDR3 runs to 14 residues. The V end was cut by 0 bases, the J end by 8 bases, with 11 bases between. Here the CDR3 reads CASSQDLNADTIYF. The CDR3 nucleotides are TGCGCCAGCAGCCAAGATCTAAACGCGGACACCATATATTTT.

The DNA for the CDR3 is TGTGCCAGCAGACACCGGGATACCCTCAATCAGCCCCAGCATTTT. It yields the protein CASRHRDTLNQPQHF. The gene calls are TRBV6-6 and TRBJ1-5; D is ambiguous. Trimming pared 6 bases from V and 3 bases from J, leaving 15 bases between. Germline CDR1 reads MNHNY; CDR2 reads SVGAGI (reference sequence). This CDR3 comprises 15 residues.

The CDR3, as DNA: TGTGCCAGCAGTAACTTGGGGGGGCTGGGGGAGCAGTACTTC. Encoded protein: CASSNLGGLGEQYF. This sequence joins TRBV2 and TRBJ2-7, with D tentatively TRBD2 (7 bases). The CDR3 is 14 residues long. Germline CDR1 reads SNHLY; CDR2 reads FYNNEI. Trimming removed 5 bases at V and 7 bases at J, with 18 bases between.

This clone was found once. The CDR3, as DNA: TGCGCCAGCAGCCCGTCGACAGGGGCCTCCTTGGGCTACACCTTC. Encoded protein: CASSPSTGASLGYTF. The chain has TRBV5-1 and TRBJ1-2, with 8 bases matching TRBD1. The CDR3 extends over 15 amino acids. J was trimmed by 8 bases and V by 4 bases; bases with no gene match: 13. Germline CDR1 reads SGHRS; CDR2 reads YFSETQ.

This chain connects TRBV27 to TRBJ1-1; 7 nucleotides line up with TRBD1. V was pared by 7 bases and J by 1 base, with 6 bases of the junction left unmatched. The germline CDR1 and CDR2 sequences are MNHEY and SMNVEV (reference sequence). CDR3 length: 14 residues. The CDR3 sequence is CASTEGGGNTEAFF. In DNA, the CDR3 is TGTGCCAGCACCGAAGGGGGCGGGAACACTGAAGCTTTCTTT.